Below, 30 T cell receptor beta chains from the same sample are listed, as sequenced in a study of blood T cell repertoires in COVID-19. The data were produced by immunoSEQ multiplex PCR, yet TCRdb's version contains in-frame clones alone and is incomplete. The table includes more than 150,000 clones, about 84% detected once. The sequenced material came from peripheral blood. All receptors come from a human donor in a cohort sampled during active COVID-19.

V is TRBV7-8 and J is TRBJ1-4, with D possibly being TRBD1 (5 bases). Germline V CDR1 and CDR2: SGHVS, FQNEAQ. V shed 4 bases and J shed 1 base, with 13 bases lying between them. This CDR3 has 16 residues. Written as DNA, the CDR3 is TGTGCCAGCAGCTCGGATTGGAGGGGAACTAATGAAAAACTGTTTTTT. It is translated as CASSSDWRGTNEKLFF.

This clone came up a few times. The CDR3 DNA reads TGCGCCAGCAGTGACAGCTACAATGAGCAGTTCTTC. Protein: CASSDSYNEQFF. V gene TRBV10-1 combines with J gene TRBJ2-1; D call uncertain. Germline-derived CDR1 and CDR2 are WNHNN and SYGVQD (reference sequence). V gave up 3 bases and J gave up 3 bases, with 3 bases separating them. This CDR3 has 12 residues.

The V call is TRBV30, the J call TRBJ2-1; TRBD1 aligns across 7 bases. The V gene's germline CDR1 is GTSNPN and CDR2 SVGIG (reference sequence). This CDR3 contains 13 residues. V was pared by 3 bases and J by 5 bases, with 4 bases of the junction left unmatched. The CDR3 DNA reads as TGTGCCTGGAGACTTGGACAGGACAATGAGCAGTTCTTC. This gives the protein CAWRLGQDNEQFF.

The V and J genes are TRBV5-4 and TRBJ2-7; 11 bases match TRBD2. This CDR3 spans 13 amino acids. The V gene's germline CDR1 is SGHNT and CDR2 YYREEE (reference sequence). The V segment lost 1 base and the J segment 7 bases; nucleotides outside the gene matches: 1. CDR3 nucleotide sequence: TGTGCCAGCAGCTTGACTAGCGGGGGTGAGCAGTACTTC. Its protein is CASSLTSGGEQYF.

The chain employs TRBV11-2 and TRBJ2-3; possible D gene TRBD2, 6 bases. The CDR3 totals 15 residues. The V end lost 2 bases, the J end lost 0 bases, and 9 bases lay between the germline ends. Germline CDR1 reads SGHAT; CDR2 reads FQNNGV. The CDR3 here is CASSLWGVSTDTQYF. CDR3 DNA sequence: TGTGCCAGCAGCTTATGGGGGGTGAGCACAGATACGCAGTATTTT.

V usage is TRBV6-5 and J usage is TRBJ2-7; D is uncertain. V shed 7 bases and J shed 0 bases, with 10 bases lying between them. CDR1 and CDR2 from the germline V gene are MNHEY and SVGAGI. The length of the CDR3 is 13 residues. The CDR3 bases are TGTGCCAGCATTAGTCACGACTCCTACGAGCAGTACTTC. Residues: CASISHDSYEQYF.

This chain joins TRBV20-1 and TRBJ2-1, with D possibly being TRBD2 (6 bases). This CDR3 has 11 amino acids. V shed 6 bases and J shed 8 bases, with 11 bases lying between them. Per germline, CDR1 DFQATT and CDR2 SNEGSKA (reference sequence). The CDR3: CSAAPGDEQFF. The CDR3 DNA sequence: TGCAGTGCCGCCCCGGGGGATGAGCAGTTCTTC.

The chain recombines TRBV11-2 with TRBJ2-7; D is perhaps TRBD1 (6 bases). CDR1 SGHAT and CDR2 FQNNGV come from the germline V gene. V was clipped by 5 bases and J by 4 bases, with 21 bases between them. The CDR3 has 16 residues. The DNA for the CDR3 is TGTGCCAGCAGCCCTCCAGTGCAGGGGCTTCTTTACGAGCAGTACTTC. This sequence encodes CASSPPVQGLLYEQYF.

This clone came up once. J is TRBJ1-2 and V is TRBV29-1; TRBD1 agrees at 8 bases. The CDR3 is 12 amino acids. The V gene's germline CDR1 is SQVTM and CDR2 ANQGSEA. V was clipped by 3 bases and J by 8 bases; unmatched bases: 5. CDR3 residues: CSVDQGARGYTF. Here the CDR3 DNA reads TGCAGCGTTGATCAGGGGGCAAGGGGCTACACCTTC. Full variable domain (remainder filled in from reference TRBV29-1 and TRBJ1-2): SAVISQKPSRDICQRGTSLTIQCQVDSQVTMMFWYRQQPGQSLTLIATANQGSEATYESGFVIDKFPISRPNLTFSTLTVSNMSPEDSSIYLCSVDQGARGYTFGSGTRLTVV.

The chain is built from TRBV29-1 and TRBJ1-1, with D perhaps matching TRBD1 (6 bases). CDR3 length equals 11 residues. Germline V gene sequence: CDR1 SQVTM, CDR2 ANQGSEA. Deletions cut 6 bases from V and 7 bases from J, with 12 bases between. The CDR3 nucleotides read TGCAGCGTCCGGGGGGCTGTTGAAGCTTTCTTT. This sequence encodes CSVRGAVEAFF. Filled out from reference TRBV29-1 and TRBJ1-1, the complete variable domain reads SAVISQKPSRDICQRGTSLTIQCQVDSQVTMMFWYRQQPGQSLTLIATANQGSEATYESGFVIDKFPISRPNLTFSTLTVSNMSPEDSSIYLCSVRGAVEAFFGQGTRLTVV.

The rearrangement joins TRBV30 to TRBJ2-7; 8 nucleotides line up with TRBD1. V shed 3 bases, J shed 3 bases, and the junction held 7 bases outside the gene matches. CDR1 is GTSNPN, CDR2 SVGIG, per germline (reference sequence). CDR3 size: 14 residues. This CDR3 reads CAWSPGQANYEQYF. CDR3 sequence (DNA): TGTGCCTGGAGCCCGGGACAGGCTAACTACGAGCAGTACTTC.

This chain links TRBV6-5 with TRBJ1-2, with TRBD1 matching over 8 bases. V lost 5 bases to trimming and J lost 8 bases; unmatched junction nucleotides: 7. CDR3 length equals 13 residues. CDR1 and CDR2 from the germline V gene are MNHEY and SVGAGI. CDR3 in amino acids: CASSLGQGRGYTF. The CDR3 region has the DNA TGTGCCAGCAGTCTCGGACAGGGCCGGGGCTACACCTTC.

The rearrangement joins TRBV3-1 (or the pseudogene TRBV3-2) to TRBJ1-2, with 7 bases identical to TRBD1. With 1 base clipped from V and 3 bases from J, the junction kept 5 bases outside the gene matches. The CDR3 is 15 amino acids. Germline assignment: CDR1 LGHDT and CDR2 YNNKEL (reference sequence). The CDR3 DNA follows: TGTGCCAGCAGCCAAGGAGTAGGGGGCGACTATGGCTACACCTTC. Residues: CASSQGVGGDYGYTF.

The chain links TRBV10-2 to TRBJ1-2; weak D call: TRBD1 (5 bases). Trimming pared 0 bases from V and 0 bases from J, leaving 20 bases between. Looked up from germline, CDR1 is WSHSY and CDR2 is SAAADI. This CDR3 region has 19 residues. The CDR3 DNA is TGCGCCAGCAGTGAGTCGAAAGAACATTGGCAGGGCCCTAACTATGGCTACACCTTC. Encoded protein: CASSESKEHWQGPNYGYTF.

J is TRBJ2-1 and V is TRBV11-3, with a weak D call TRBD2 (5 bases). The CDR3 loop spans 16 amino acids. V lost 1 base and J 1 base, leaving 11 bases between the germline ends. CDR1 and CDR2 (germline): SGHNT, YENEEA. The CDR3 is CASSLGWRASYNEQFF. The CDR3, as DNA: TGTGCCAGCAGCTTAGGGTGGCGGGCATCCTACAATGAGCAGTTCTTC. Supplemented by reference TRBV11-3 and TRBJ2-1, the full variable domain reads EAGVVQSPRYKIIEKKQPVAFWCNPISGHNTLYWYLQNLGQGPELLIRYENEEAVDDSQLPKDRFSAERLKGVDSTLKIQPAELGDSAVYLCASSLGWRASYNEQFFGPGTRLTVL.

The chain employs TRBV12-3 or TRBV12-4 and TRBJ1-2; D remains ambiguous. The CDR3 spans 13 residues. V lost 4 bases and J lost 4, with 10 bases in between. CDR3 DNA sequence: TGTGCCAGCAGTTCTGGCATCTTCTATGGCTACACCTTC. Translating gives CASSSGIFYGYTF.

The chain joins TRBV12-3 or TRBV12-4 to TRBJ2-7; the D is unclear. V was pared by 6 bases and J by 6 bases, with 15 bases between. The CDR3 length is 13 residues. The CDR3 coding sequence is TGTGCCAGCAGGTTGGGCCATTTCGGCGAGCAGTACTTC. Amino acid sequence: CASRLGHFGEQYF.

V gene TRBV2 combines with J gene TRBJ2-2; D may be TRBD1 (5 bases). The germline V gene has CDR1 SNHLY and CDR2 FYNNEI. This CDR3 is 13 amino acids long. The V end lost 9 bases, the J end lost 0 bases, and 8 bases lay between the germline ends. The DNA of the CDR3 is TGTGCCAGGGAGACAGCGAACACCGGGGAGCTGTTTTTT. Protein: CARETANTGELFF.

The chain is built from TRBV2 and TRBJ2-3; TRBD1 is a possible D gene (5 bases). Per the germline V gene, CDR1 is SNHLY and CDR2 is FYNNEI. The V gene lost 9 bases and the J gene lost 1 base, with 8 bases spanning the gap. The CDR3 contains 12 residues. CDR3 region: CARGPGTDTQYF. For the CDR3, the DNA is TGTGCCAGGGGGCCCGGCACAGATACGCAGTATTTT.

V usage is TRBV5-1 and J usage is TRBJ2-1, with 9 bases identical to TRBD2. The CDR3 length is 18 residues. With V trimmed by 2 bases and J by 4 bases, 13 bases remained unmatched. From germline, CDR1 is SGHRS and CDR2 YFSETQ. The CDR3 is CASSFREVAGATYNEQFF. The CDR3 DNA follows: TGCGCCAGCAGCTTCCGGGAGGTAGCGGGGGCGACTTACAATGAGCAGTTCTTC.

The V gene is TRBV21-1, the J gene TRBJ2-5; the table's D call of TRBD1 was not tested on the DNA. TRBV21-1 constitutes a pseudogene. The CDR3 runs 21 residues. The CDR3: CASSKLRHLSLKLRYQETQYF. CDR3 bases: TGTGCCAGCAGCAAATTGCGCCACTTGTCATTGAAACTCAGGTACCAAGAGACCCAGTACTTC.

The chain combines TRBV5-6 with TRBJ1-1; TRBD1 matches 7 bases. V gave up 2 bases and J gave up 5 bases; unmatched junction bases: 9. The CDR3 is made up of 15 amino acids. Germline CDR1 reads SGHDT; CDR2 reads YYEEEE. CDR3 nucleotide sequence: TGTGCCAGCAGCTTTGGGAACAGGGGAACAACTGAAGCTTTCTTT. Its translation: CASSFGNRGTTEAFF.

The rearrangement uses TRBV5-1 and TRBJ1-4; 9 nucleotides line up with TRBD1. This CDR3 spans 13 amino acids. Germline values: CDR1 SGHRS, CDR2 YFSETQ. J was trimmed by 7 bases and V by 3 bases; bases with no gene match: 1. Written as DNA, the CDR3 is TGCGCCAGCAGCTGGGACAGGGCTGAAAAACTGTTTTTT. The encoded protein is CASSWDRAEKLFF.

A single count supports this clone. The chain employs TRBV30 and TRBJ2-1, with a possible D match to TRBD2 (5 bases). Trimming removed 4 bases at V and 1 base at J, with 11 bases between. The CDR3 consists of 14 residues. Germline V lookup: CDR1 GTSNPN, CDR2 SVGIG (reference sequence). The CDR3 region is CAWNGVFSYNEQFF. CDR3 DNA sequence: TGTGCCTGGAACGGGGTGTTTTCCTACAATGAGCAGTTCTTC.

J is TRBJ1-5 and V is TRBV25-1; 9 bases match TRBD1. The CDR3 loop spans 16 amino acids. After removal of 3 bases from V and 5 bases from J, the junction contained 8 bases not matched to a gene. The V gene's germline CDR1 is MGHDK and CDR2 SYGVNS. CDR3 nucleotides: TGTGCCAGCAGTGATTGGACAGGGGATTTTGATCAGCCCCAGCATTTT. Translation: CASSDWTGDFDQPQHF. The full variable domain, in which reference TRBV25-1 and TRBJ1-5 provide the parts outside the CDR3, is EADIYQTPRYLVIGTGKKITLECSQTMGHDKMYWYQQDPGMELHLIHYSYGVNSTEKGDLSSESTVSRIRTEHFPLTLESARPSHTSQYLCASSDWTGDFDQPQHFGDGTRLSIL.

This clone was detected once. The rearrangement joins TRBV7-3 to TRBJ2-6, with a weak D call TRBD1 (6 bases). Germline assignment: CDR1 SGHTA and CDR2 FQGTGA. CDR3 length: 15 residues. Trimming removed 2 bases from V and 4 bases from J, with 9 bases in between. The CDR3 is CASSLGGPGANVLTF. CDR3 nucleotides: TGTGCCAGCAGCTTAGGGGGCCCCGGGGCCAACGTCCTGACTTTC.

V is TRBV6-1 and J is TRBJ2-5; 16 nucleotides agree with TRBD2. J gave up 5 bases and V 2 bases, and 8 bases lay outside the gene matches. Germline loops: CDR1 MNHNS, CDR2 SASEGT. This CDR3 is built from 18 residues. CDR3 residues: CASSEIGTSGGAEETQYF. In DNA, the CDR3 is TGTGCCAGCAGTGAAATTGGGACTAGCGGGGGGGCCGAGGAGACCCAGTACTTC.

The chain carries TRBV19 and TRBJ1-4; D is unresolved. V was pared by 3 bases and J by 8 bases, with 13 bases between. Germline V gene data show CDR1 as LNHDA and CDR2 as SQIVND (reference sequence). This CDR3 has 14 amino acids. CDR3 region: CASSMRRENEKLFF. CDR3 coding DNA: TGTGCCAGTAGTATGCGAAGGGAGAACGAAAAACTGTTTTTT.

V and J are TRBV5-6 and TRBJ2-3; D may be TRBD1 (6 bases). CDR3 length equals 16 residues. V lost 4 bases and J 6 bases, leaving 21 bases between the germline ends. Germline V gene data show CDR1 as SGHDT and CDR2 as YYEEEE. DNA for the CDR3: TGTGCCAGCAGCCGTCAGGGGCGGGCGTCAAGGGATACGCAGTATTTT. As protein: CASSRQGRASRDTQYF.

In regard to this clone: Other DNA sequences from this sample encode an identical CDR3 as well. V gene TRBV6-1 combines with J gene TRBJ1-1, with D possibly being TRBD1 (5 bases). V was pared by 2 bases and J by 4 bases, with 8 bases between. Germline CDR1 reads MNHNS; CDR2 reads SASEGT. The CDR3 spans 13 residues. Here the CDR3 reads CASSEPGITEAFF. DNA for the CDR3: TGTGCCAGCAGTGAACCAGGGATCACTGAAGCTTTCTTT.